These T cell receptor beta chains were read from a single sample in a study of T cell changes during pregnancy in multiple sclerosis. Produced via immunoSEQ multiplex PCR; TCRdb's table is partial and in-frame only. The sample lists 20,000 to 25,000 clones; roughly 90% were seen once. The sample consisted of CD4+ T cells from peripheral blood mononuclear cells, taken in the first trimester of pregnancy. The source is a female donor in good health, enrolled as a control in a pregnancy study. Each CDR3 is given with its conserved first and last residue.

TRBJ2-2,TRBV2,CASSSGVNGELFF
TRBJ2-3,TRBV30,CAWSEKRERTDTQYF
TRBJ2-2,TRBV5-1,CASSLVRVTGELFF
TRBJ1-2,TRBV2,CASSEADTGYGYTF
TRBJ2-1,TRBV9,CASSPEGGRDEQFF
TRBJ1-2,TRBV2,CASSGLGRGSNYGYTF
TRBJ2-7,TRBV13,CASSLRGGYEQYF
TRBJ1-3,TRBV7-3,CASSLTGGPGNTIYF
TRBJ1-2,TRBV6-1,CASTLGQNYGYTF
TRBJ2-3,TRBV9,CASSVARLADGGDTQYF
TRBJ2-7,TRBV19,CASSARQGDSYEQYF
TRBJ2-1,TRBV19,CASSPLDRGWGNEQFF
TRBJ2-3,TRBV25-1,CASSDTGTGSDTQYF
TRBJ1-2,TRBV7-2,CASSPHRQGGYTF
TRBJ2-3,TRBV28,CASSWDRDVLLSTDTQYF
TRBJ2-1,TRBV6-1,CASRPWGGEQFF
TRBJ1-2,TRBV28,CASSSPGQTNYGYTF
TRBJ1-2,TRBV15,CATSKGTGGGYGYTF
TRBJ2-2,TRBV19,CASSKGTNTGELFF
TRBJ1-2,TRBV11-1,CASSLTGQGGSGYTF
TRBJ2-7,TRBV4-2,CASSQDVGYEQYF
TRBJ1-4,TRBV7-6,CASSLVSEKLFF
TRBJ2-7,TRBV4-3,CASSQVSGLAGGTEQYF
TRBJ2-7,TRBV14,CASSQARGLAQYF
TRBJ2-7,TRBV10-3,CAISESSVGSASYEQYF
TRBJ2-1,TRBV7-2,CASIPPSTGDNEQFF
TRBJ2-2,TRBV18,CASSPSGGGTNTGELFF
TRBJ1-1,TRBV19,CASSGQMNTEAFF
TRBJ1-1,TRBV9,CASSESRGGSNTEAFF
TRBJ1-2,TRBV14,CASSLKAQGTGYTF
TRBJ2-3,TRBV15,CATSSGRAGGTDTQYF
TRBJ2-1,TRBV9,CASSFPGTSGGSNEQFF
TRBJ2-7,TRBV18,CASSPLGQAGESYEQYF
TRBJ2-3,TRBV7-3,CASSLWRGGTDTQYF
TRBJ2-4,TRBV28,CASSKALGLNIQYF
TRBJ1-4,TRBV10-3,CAISESTGRNEKLFF
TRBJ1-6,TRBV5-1,CASSLNRVGNSPLHF
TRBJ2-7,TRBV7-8,CASSLRTPQAGEADSPFREQYF
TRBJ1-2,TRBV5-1,CASSLGQGASYGYTF
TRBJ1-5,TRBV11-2,CASSPRQGSSNQPQHF
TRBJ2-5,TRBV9,CASSGQDQETQYF
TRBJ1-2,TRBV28,CASRLDNNYGYTF